The clone carrying this TCR beta chain was counted between two and nine times. The data were obtained in a study of blood T cell repertoires in COVID-19. Study at large: T cells, B-cell-depleted T cells, or PBMCs provided the cDNA or gDNA that served as material.

Here immunoSEQ multiplex PCR was the method, and the copy in TCRdb shows in-frame clones only, minus some. The sample consists of a few hundred thousand clones, about 86% of them appearing once. The CDR3 consists of 13 residues. Deletions cut 4 bases from V and 5 bases from J, with 11 bases between. From germline, CDR1 is SQVTM and CDR2 ANQGSEA. The genes are TRBV29-1 and TRBJ1-4, with a possible D match to TRBD1 (5 bases). The sample was peripheral blood. The TCR originated in a man older than 75 with acute or convalescent COVID-19. The chain's CDR3 is CSVAGTPNEKLFF. In nucleotides, the CDR3 is TGCAGCGTTGCAGGGACTCCAAATGAAAAACTGTTTTTT.